The clone carrying this T cell receptor (beta chain) has ten or more counts. Investigators profiled TCR beta VDJ and CDR3 from genomic DNA template. Using its own MiXCR run on the reads, TCRdb lists one record per CDR3 protein. This sample has under 150,000 distinct CDR3 sequences, with nearly 40% found just once. The data were taken from a study of CD8+CD57+ T cells in acquired aplastic anemia. Turning to the study itself: Sorted CD4+ plus CD8+ cells gave DNA averaging approximately 2.9 ug.

With 0 bases removed from V and 7 bases from J, the gap between germline ends came to 12 bases. CDR3 size: 14 residues. The germline CDR1 and CDR2 sequences are MNHEY and SVGAGI. CD8+CD57+ cell expansion, shown by flow cytometry, had occurred in the patients selected for sequencing. The chain carries TRBV6-5 and TRBJ1-1; unclear D gene. Material for sequencing was sorted CD4+, CD8+, or CD8+CD57+ T cells (not recorded which) from PBMCs. The sequence was collected from a human donor with aplastic anemia. The CDR3 bases are TGTGCCAGCAGTTACTCCCGAAACGTGGGTGAAGCTTTCTTT. This sequence encodes CASSYSRNVGEAFF.